The clone carrying this TCR beta chain has just one count. Its matching antigen is unknown. This sample is drawn from a study of siplizumab effects on memory and regulatory T cells. Findings and caveats of the study: Unstimulated naive T cells seemed to show more diversity than memory cells did, and they also seemed to be among the major contributors to the alloresponse.

Assay: immunoSEQ multiplex PCR; the TCRdb copy retains only in-frame clones and omits some. Of just under 85,000 clones in the sample, approximately 90% were seen once. The germline V gene has CDR1 SGHDN and CDR2 FVKESK. V gave up 5 bases and J gave up 0 bases; unmatched junction bases: 9. CDR3 length: 17 amino acids. Sequencing was done on a sample of Tregs sorted from blood. The chain couples TRBV14 to TRBJ2-1; 8 bases map to TRBD2. The sequence was obtained from a human donor in good health. The CDR3 loop reads CASSVRLAGFSYNEQFF. The CDR3 region has the DNA TGTGCCAGCAGCGTACGCCTAGCGGGCTTCTCCTACAATGAGCAGTTCTTC.